The rows below give T cell receptor beta chains drawn from one sample of a study of blood T cell repertoires in COVID-19. Libraries were prepared by immunoSEQ multiplex PCR; TCRdb keeps only in-frame clonotypes and omits some of them. There are 450,000 to 500,000 clones in the sample; approximately 85% occur only once, and more than 3% lies in the top ten. Sequenced sample: peripheral blood. Source of these receptors: a human donor in a cohort sampled during active COVID-19. Each CDR3 is given with its conserved first and last residue. D genes are given only for firm matches. The size of a clone is reported for some rows only, either as once, few or many, or as a class for expanded clones.

J	D	V	size	CDR3	DNA
TRBJ2-1	TRBD2	TRBV7-2	NA	CASSLTRTSGYNEQFF	TGTGCCAGCAGTTTAACCCGGACTAGCGGATACAATGAGCAGTTCTTC
TRBJ1-6	TRBD1	TRBV18	NA	CASSRQGSPLHF	TGTGCCAGCTCAAGACAGGGTTCACCCCTCCACTTT
TRBJ2-7	TRBD2	TRBV5-1	NA	CASSLVAGGMSYEQYF	TGCGCCAGCAGCTTGGTAGCGGGAGGAATGTCCTACGAGCAGTACTTC
TRBJ2-6	TRBD2	TRBV7-3	NA	CASSLRRTSGSVANVLTF	TGTGCCAGCAGCTTACGGCGAACTAGCGGGTCTGTGGCCAACGTCCTGACTTTC
TRBJ1-5	NA	TRBV5-5	NA	CASSSQGDRSNQPQHF	TGTGCCAGCAGCTCCCAGGGTGATCGAAGCAATCAGCCCCAGCATTTT
TRBJ2-7	NA	TRBV10-3	NA	CAIGAQGYYEQYF	TGTGCCATCGGGGCTCAAGGGTATTACGAGCAGTACTTC
TRBJ1-1	NA	TRBV7-3	NA	CASSSGGNTEAFF	TGTGCCAGCAGCTCCGGGGGGAACACTGAAGCTTTCTTT
TRBJ1-2	TRBD1	TRBV7-2	NA	CASRPGTAPGYTF	TGTGCCAGCAGACCTGGGACAGCCCCTGGCTACACCTTC
TRBJ2-3	TRBD2	TRBV15	once	CATSTLAGGGDTQYF	TGTGCCACCAGCACTTTAGCGGGAGGGGGGGATACGCAGTATTTT
TRBJ1-4	NA	TRBV7-9	NA	CASSLDFGLHNEKLFF	TGTGCCAGCAGCTTAGATTTCGGGTTACATAATGAAAAACTGTTTTTT
TRBJ2-2	NA	TRBV7-3	NA	CASSRPGGELFF	TGTGCCAGCAGCCGGCCGGGCGGGGAGCTGTTTTTT
TRBJ2-7	NA	TRBV5-4	NA	CASFRAGTREQYF	TGTGCCAGCTTCCGAGCAGGAACACGCGAGCAGTACTTC
TRBJ2-3	NA	TRBV12-5	NA	CASERSTDTQYF	TGTGCTAGTGAACGGAGCACAGATACGCAGTATTTT
TRBJ2-1	TRBD2	TRBV30	NA	CAWSVGGINEQFF	TGTGCCTGGAGTGTGGGAGGGATCAATGAGCAGTTCTTC
TRBJ1-5	NA	TRBV24-1	once	CATSDLHSQPQHF	TGTGCCACCAGTGATTTGCATAGTCAGCCCCAGCATTTT
TRBJ2-7	TRBD1	TRBV24-1	NA	CATSDLGTGGERQYF	TGTGCCACCAGTGATTTAGGGACAGGGGGCGAGAGGCAGTACTTC